Below, 8 T cell receptor beta chains from the same sample are listed, as sequenced in a study of T cell responses to AZD1222 COVID-19 vaccine. Assay used: immunoSEQ multiplex PCR; TCRdb lists only in-frame clones, some missing. This sample carries about 150,000 clones, about nine tenths of them seen once, and the ten largest clones take 1.5%. The source material was peripheral blood, sampled on day 0 of AZD1222 vaccination. These receptors all stem from an adult in good health.

The chain employs TRBV7-2 and TRBJ1-1; TRBD1 matches 7 bases. The CDR3 length is 14 residues. V dropped 5 bases and J dropped 1; count of bases not matched to a gene: 4. Per the germline V gene, CDR1 is SGHTA and CDR2 is FQGNSA. This chain's CDR3 is CASSPGTANTEAFF. The CDR3 nucleotides read TGTGCCAGCAGCCCTGGGACAGCGAACACTGAAGCTTTCTTT.

The chain recombines TRBV28 with TRBJ1-1, with D possibly being TRBD1 (6 bases). The CDR3 spans 14 residues. The germline V and J ends were trimmed by 2 bases and 10 bases, with 17 bases remaining between them. In germline, CDR1 is MDHEN, CDR2 SYDVKM. The CDR3 DNA reads TGTGCCAGCAGTTTAGGACAGTTGGGGGTAGGAGCTTTCTTT. Translating it yields CASSLGQLGVGAFF. Using reference TRBV28 and TRBJ1-1 for the parts outside the CDR3, the full variable domain is DVKVTQSSRYLVKRTGEKVFLECVQDMDHENMFWYRQDPGLGLRLIYFSYDVKMKEKGDIPEGYSVSREKKERFSLILESASTNQTSMYLCASSLGQLGVGAFFGQGTRLTVV.

V gene TRBV28 combines with J gene TRBJ1-6, with TRBD1 as a possible D gene (6 bases). The germline V gene encodes CDR1 MDHEN and CDR2 SYDVKM. The ends were cut back, 5 bases at V and 0 bases at J, with 11 bases in the middle. CDR3 size: 16 residues. The CDR3 protein is CASSPGVPSYNSPLHF. The CDR3 DNA sequence: TGTGCCAGCAGTCCAGGGGTGCCCTCCTATAATTCACCCCTCCACTTT.

The gene calls are TRBV19 and TRBJ1-1, with a tentative D call TRBD1 (5 bases). This CDR3 region has 13 residues. The V gene's germline CDR1 is LNHDA and CDR2 SQIVND (reference sequence). The V end was cut by 7 bases, the J end by 1 base, with 10 bases between. CDR3: CASTRQGNTEAFF. For the CDR3, the DNA is TGTGCCAGTACAAGGCAGGGGAACACTGAAGCTTTCTTT.

This sequence joins TRBV6-5 and TRBJ1-5; no clear D gene. CDR1 MNHEY and CDR2 SVGAGI come from the germline V gene. Trimming left V 0 bases short and J 1 base short, with 10 bases between. This CDR3 spans 16 amino acids. As DNA, the CDR3 is TGTGCCAGCAGTTACTCAAGGGAGCGGAGCAATCAGCCCCAGCATTTT. Translated, it gives CASSYSRERSNQPQHF.

The rearrangement joins TRBV5-5 to TRBJ2-7; 8 nucleotides agree with TRBD2. Trimming removed 0 bases from V and 4 bases from J; junction bases left unmatched: 3. Looked up from germline, CDR1 is SGHKS and CDR2 is YYEKEE (reference sequence). CDR3 length: 14 residues. The CDR3 nucleotides read TGTGCCAGCAGCTTGGGCGGGGGGCTTTACGAGCAGTACTTC. Its protein is CASSLGGGLYEQYF.

The rearrangement links TRBV6-5 to TRBJ1-5; D not resolved. CDR1 is MNHEY and CDR2 is SVGAGI in the germline V gene. The CDR3 has 14 residues. V was trimmed by 6 bases and J by 3 bases, leaving 12 bases between them. CDR3: CASRPHGHNQPQHF. The CDR3 DNA reads TGTGCCAGCAGACCCCACGGTCACAATCAGCCCCAGCATTTT.

The chain uses TRBV12-3 or TRBV12-4 and TRBJ1-2; no clear D. The germline V and J ends were trimmed by 11 bases and 8 bases, with 15 bases remaining between them. This CDR3 region has 11 residues. The CDR3 here is CAARLRFGYTF. CDR3 coding DNA: TGTGCCGCACGGCTACGCTTCGGCTACACCTTC.